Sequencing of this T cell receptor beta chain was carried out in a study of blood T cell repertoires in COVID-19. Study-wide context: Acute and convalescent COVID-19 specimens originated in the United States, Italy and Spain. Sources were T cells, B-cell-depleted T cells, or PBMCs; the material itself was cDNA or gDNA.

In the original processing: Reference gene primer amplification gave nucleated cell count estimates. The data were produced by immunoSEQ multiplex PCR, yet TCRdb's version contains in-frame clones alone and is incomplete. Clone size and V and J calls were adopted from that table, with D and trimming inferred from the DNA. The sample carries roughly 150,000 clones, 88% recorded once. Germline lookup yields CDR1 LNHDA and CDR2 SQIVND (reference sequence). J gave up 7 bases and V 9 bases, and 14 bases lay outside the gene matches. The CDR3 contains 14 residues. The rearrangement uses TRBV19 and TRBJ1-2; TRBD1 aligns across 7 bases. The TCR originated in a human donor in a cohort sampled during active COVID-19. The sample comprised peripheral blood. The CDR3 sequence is CASNPGVTGVGYTF. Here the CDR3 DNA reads TGTGCCAGCAATCCTGGGGTCACAGGGGTTGGCTACACCTTC.